The 7 T cell receptor beta chains listed next were all sequenced from one sample in a study of CD8 T cells in Susac syndrome. Reverse transcription of roughly 0.5 to 1 ug RNA was carried out with random hexamers. TCRdb itself ran the immunoSEQ multiplex PCR reads through MiXCR, one entry per CDR3 protein. The profile covers 130,000 or so distinct CDR3 sequences, with approximately 90% appearing a single time and 0.24% taken by the ten largest. The sample comprised CD8+ T cells from PBMCs. These receptors were obtained from a human donor with multiple sclerosis.

The V gene is TRBV12-3 or TRBV12-4, the J gene TRBJ2-1; D possibly corresponds to TRBD2 (5 bases). Trimming took 4 bases from V and 5 from J, leaving 9 bases between them. CDR3 length: 13 residues. CDR3: CASSSRTDNEQFF. As DNA, the CDR3 is TGTGCCAGCAGTTCTCGGACTGACAATGAGCAGTTCTTC.

This clonotype has only one observation. The rearrangement uses TRBV20-1 and TRBJ2-7; 9 positions match TRBD2. Per the germline V gene, CDR1 is DFQATT and CDR2 is SNEGSKA (reference sequence). Trimming removed 1 base from V and 0 bases from J; junction bases left unmatched: 1. The CDR3 has 14 residues. DNA for the CDR3: TGCAGTGCTAGAGGGACTAGCGTCTCCTACGAGCAGTACTTC. Translation gives CSARGTSVSYEQYF.

The rearrangement links TRBV3-1 to TRBJ1-5; D might be TRBD1 (5 bases). CDR1 and CDR2 (germline): LGHDT, YNNKEL (reference sequence). This CDR3 is 15 amino acids long. Trimming removed 3 bases from V and 6 bases from J, with 15 bases in between. CDR3 in DNA: TGTGCCAGCAGCCAGGGGCCAACGCGTAGTCAGCCCCAGCATTTT. Translation gives CASSQGPTRSQPQHF.

This CDR3 reads CSARTRESTETQYF. The CDR3 nucleotides are TGCAGTGCTAGAACGAGGGAGAGTACTGAGACCCAGTACTTC. The V and J genes are TRBV20-1 and TRBJ2-5; a weak D match, TRBD2 (5 bases). The CDR3 extends over 14 amino acids. The V gene's germline CDR1 is DFQATT and CDR2 SNEGSKA (reference sequence). Trimming left V 2 bases short and J 5 bases short, with 15 bases between.

The rearrangement joins TRBV2 to TRBJ2-1; D uncertain. The CDR3 contains 14 residues. Per germline, CDR1 SNHLY and CDR2 FYNNEI. V was cut by 3 bases and J by 0 bases, with 6 bases left in between. The DNA of the CDR3 is TGTGCCAGCAGTGACCTAAGCTCCTACAATGAGCAGTTCTTC. This encodes CASSDLSSYNEQFF.

The gene calls are TRBV7-9 and TRBJ2-5; D is perhaps TRBD2 (6 bases). There are 12 residues in the CDR3. Germline values: CDR1 SEHNR, CDR2 FQNEAQ (reference sequence). Between the trimmed V and J ends, which lost 6 bases and 5 bases, there was a span of 10 bases. The CDR3 protein is CASSQEGETQYF. Written as DNA, the CDR3 is TGTGCCAGCAGTCAGGAGGGTGAGACCCAGTACTTC. The whole variable domain, filled in from reference TRBV7-9 and TRBJ2-5, reads DTGVSQNPRHKITKRGQNVTFRCDPISEHNRLYWYRQTLGQGPEFLTYFQNEAQLEKSRLLSDRFSAERPKGSFSTLEIQRTEQGDSAMYLCASSQEGETQYFGPGTRLLVL.

The V call is TRBV12-5, the J call TRBJ2-3; D not certain. The CDR3 is made up of 12 amino acids. Trimming removed 6 bases at V and 7 bases at J, with 11 bases between. The germline V gene has CDR1 LGHNT and CDR2 FRNRAP. The CDR3 DNA follows: TGTGCTAGTGGAGAGATACCACATACGCAGTATTTT. Its translation: CASGEIPHTQYF.